Described below is a single TCR beta chain sequence and its context. No antigen is known for it. There are 14 residues in the CDR3. Germline V CDR1 and CDR2: SGHVS, FQNEAQ. Trimming removed 5 bases at V and 3 bases at J, with 13 bases between. With 60 Vbeta and 13 Jbeta primers, the PCR was carried out. Authors' processing steps: It was a later analysis that counted around 85 million unique TCR beta chains, of which approximately 11 million were shared. Libraries were prepared by immunoSEQ multiplex PCR; TCRdb keeps only in-frame clonotypes and omits some of them. V and J calls plus clone size are reproduced from that table; the DNA served to infer D and trimming. The repertoire consists of 110,000 to 150,000 clones, with approximately 70% occurring once and the leading ten covering 1.5% to 2%. This sample stems from a study of cytomegalovirus exposure and HLA in healthy donors. Study-level background: The study placed 70% to 85% of its roughly 410 genotyped donors in the Caucasian-associated ancestry cluster.

Findings and limits, study-wide: Relative to the roughly 690-donor mean, N-insertions were reportedly fewer in an Asian-associated ancestry cluster in a later analysis. Cytomegalovirus-associated status was assigned to approximately 160 TCR beta chains.

The chain carries TRBV7-8 and TRBJ1-1; perhaps TRBD1 as D (5 bases). What was sequenced was PBMCs. The clonotype originates from a woman in her twenties or thirties in good health and CMV-seronegative. The CDR3 sequence: CASSVLTGDTEAFF. The CDR3, as DNA: TGTGCCAGCAGCGTCCTAACGGGGGACACTGAAGCTTTCTTT.